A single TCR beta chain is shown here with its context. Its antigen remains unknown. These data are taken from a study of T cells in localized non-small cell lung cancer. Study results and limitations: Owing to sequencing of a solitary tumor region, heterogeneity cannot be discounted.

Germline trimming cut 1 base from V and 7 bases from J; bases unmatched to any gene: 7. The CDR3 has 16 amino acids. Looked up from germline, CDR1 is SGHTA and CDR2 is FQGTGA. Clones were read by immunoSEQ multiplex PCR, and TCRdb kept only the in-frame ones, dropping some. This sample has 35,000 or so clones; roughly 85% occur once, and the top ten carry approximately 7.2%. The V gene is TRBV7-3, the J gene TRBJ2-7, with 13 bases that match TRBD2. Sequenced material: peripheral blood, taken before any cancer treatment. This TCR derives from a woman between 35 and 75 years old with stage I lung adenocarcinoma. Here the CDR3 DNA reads TGTGCCAGCAGCTTAAATTCGCCGGGACTAGCGGGGGAGCAGTACTTC. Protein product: CASSLNSPGLAGEQYF. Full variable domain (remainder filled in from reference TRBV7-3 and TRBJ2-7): GAGVSQTPSNKVTEKGKYVELRCDPISGHTALYWYRQSLGQGPEFLIYFQGTGAADDSGLPNDRFFAVRPEGSVSTLKIQRTERGDSAVYLCASSLNSPGLAGEQYFGPGTRLTVT.